This T cell receptor (beta chain) was retrieved from a study of T-cell memory formation after mild COVID-19. Study overall: TCR clusters showed largely donor specificity.

This clonotype was observed a few times. CDR1 SGHVS and CDR2 FQNEAQ come from the germline V gene. V gave up 0 bases and J gave up 2 bases, with 11 bases separating them. The CDR3 contains 16 residues. One entry per CDR3 protein results from TCRdb running MiXCR on the 5' RACE reads. The top ten clones hold around 27% of a sample with about 140,000 distinct CDR3 sequences, 14% of them seen once. This clonotype originated in an adult woman who had mild COVID-19 (a few samples of this study predate the infection). Cell type and time point are not known. The chain combines TRBV7-8 with TRBJ1-3, with TRBD1 as a possible D gene (5 bases). The sample consisted of PBMCs or a T cell subset sorted from them (not recorded which). CDR3 DNA: TGTGCCAGCAGCTTAGCTGGGGGAGCGACTGGAAACACCATATATTTT. Amino acid sequence: CASSLAGGATGNTIYF.